Listed here is a single T cell receptor (beta chain). This entry is derived from a study of blood T cell repertoires in COVID-19. Overall study context: The United States, Italy and Spain were the sources of the acute and convalescent COVID-19 samples. Sources were T cells, B-cell-depleted T cells, or PBMCs; the material itself was cDNA or gDNA.

V lost 3 bases and J lost 1; bases outside the gene matches: 7. CDR1 is DFQATT, CDR2 SNEGSKA, per germline (reference sequence). This CDR3 contains 17 residues. Produced via immunoSEQ multiplex PCR; TCRdb's table is partial and in-frame only. Of about 78,000 clones listed, around 74% are singletons. V and J are TRBV20-1 and TRBJ2-7; 15 bases match TRBD2. Material: peripheral blood. The source of this sequence is a human donor in a cohort sampled during active COVID-19. The chain's CDR3 is CSASWTSGGARSYEQYF. CDR3 DNA: TGCAGTGCTAGTTGGACTAGCGGGGGGGCTAGGTCCTACGAGCAGTACTTC.